The rows below give T cell receptor beta chains drawn from one sample of a study of T-cell memory formation after mild COVID-19. TCRdb fed the 5' RACE reads into MiXCR, producing one record per CDR3 protein. The sample yields 300,000 to 400,000 distinct CDR3 sequences, 25% to 30% seen once. The source material was PBMCs or a T cell subset sorted from them (not recorded which). The receptors derive from an adult woman who had mild COVID-19 (a few samples of this study predate the infection). Cell type and time point are not known. Each CDR3 is given with its conserved first and last residue. Fields, in order: D gene, V gene, clone size, J gene, CDR3 protein, CDR3 DNA. A D gene is named only where the DNA matches it firmly. Only part of the rows carry a size: once, few, many, or a class if the clone is expanded.

D gene: .; V gene: TRBV3-1; clone size: .; J gene: TRBJ1-2; CDR3 protein: CASSQEVRTVMWDYGYTF; CDR3 DNA: TGTGCCAGCAGCCAGGAGGTGAGGACGGTCATGTGGGACTATGGCTACACCTTC
D gene: .; V gene: TRBV4-1; clone size: .; J gene: TRBJ2-5; CDR3 protein: CASSQVDGETQYF; CDR3 DNA: TGCGCCAGCAGCCAAGTGGATGGGGAGACCCAGTACTTC
D gene: .; V gene: TRBV11-3; clone size: .; J gene: TRBJ2-3; CDR3 protein: CASSIPLNGTDTQYF; CDR3 DNA: TGTGCCAGCAGCATACCCCTTAATGGCACAGATACGCAGTATTTT
D gene: TRBD1; V gene: TRBV9; clone size: .; J gene: TRBJ1-1; CDR3 protein: CASSVMTGANEAFF; CDR3 DNA: TGTGCCAGCAGCGTAATGACAGGGGCGAATGAAGCTTTCTTT
D gene: .; V gene: TRBV6-5; clone size: many; J gene: TRBJ1-1; CDR3 protein: CASKPVGVKTEAFF; CDR3 DNA: TGTGCCAGCAAGCCAGTGGGGGTGAAGACTGAAGCTTTCTTT
D gene: TRBD1; V gene: TRBV12-3/TRBV12-4; clone size: .; J gene: TRBJ2-5; CDR3 protein: CASSLTGEGEETQYF; CDR3 DNA: TGTGCCAGCAGCCTTACAGGGGAAGGGGAGGAGACCCAGTACTTC
D gene: .; V gene: TRBV5-1; clone size: .; J gene: TRBJ2-6; CDR3 protein: CASSLAGRGANVLTF; CDR3 DNA: TGCGCCAGCAGCTTGGCCGGCCGTGGGGCCAACGTCCTGACTTTC
D gene: .; V gene: TRBV5-1; clone size: .; J gene: TRBJ1-6; CDR3 protein: CASSAQGASSGPLHF; CDR3 DNA: TGCGCCAGCAGCGCACAGGGCGCCTCCTCGGGGCCCCTCCACTTT
D gene: TRBD1; V gene: TRBV7-9; clone size: few; J gene: TRBJ2-2; CDR3 protein: CASSPPGTGGTGELFF; CDR3 DNA: TGTGCCAGCAGCCCTCCCGGGACAGGGGGCACCGGGGAGCTGTTTTTT
D gene: TRBD1; V gene: TRBV14; clone size: .; J gene: TRBJ2-7; CDR3 protein: CASGQGFEQYF; CDR3 DNA: TGTGCCAGCGGACAGGGCTTCGAGCAGTACTTC
D gene: TRBD2; V gene: TRBV11-2; clone size: few; J gene: TRBJ2-3; CDR3 protein: CASSLLPGLAGITDTQYF; CDR3 DNA: TGTGCCAGCAGCTTGCTCCCTGGACTAGCGGGTATAACAGATACGCAGTATTTT
D gene: TRBD2; V gene: TRBV11-2; clone size: few; J gene: TRBJ2-1; CDR3 protein: CASTPRSPGLAGAEQFF; CDR3 DNA: TGTGCCAGCACGCCCAGGTCCCCGGGACTAGCGGGCGCCGAGCAGTTCTTC
D gene: TRBD1; V gene: TRBV18; clone size: few; J gene: TRBJ2-4; CDR3 protein: CASSPSGTGGNIQYF; CDR3 DNA: TGTGCCAGCTCACCATCCGGGACAGGGGGTAACATTCAGTACTTC
D gene: .; V gene: TRBV29-1; clone size: .; J gene: TRBJ2-1; CDR3 protein: CSGAGRDNEQFF; CDR3 DNA: TGCAGCGGGGCGGGGCGGGACAATGAGCAGTTCTTC
D gene: .; V gene: TRBV19; clone size: few; J gene: TRBJ2-1; CDR3 protein: CASSIRANEQFF; CDR3 DNA: TGTGCCAGTAGTATACGCGCCAATGAGCAGTTCTTC
D gene: .; V gene: TRBV7-7; clone size: .; J gene: TRBJ1-4; CDR3 protein: CASSPGPLGTSTNEKLFF; CDR3 DNA: TGTGCCAGCAGCCCGGGACCCCTGGGCACCTCAACTAATGAAAAACTGTTTTTT
D gene: .; V gene: TRBV18; clone size: .; J gene: TRBJ1-1; CDR3 protein: CASSPPGSRNTEAFF; CDR3 DNA: TGTGCCAGCTCACCACCCGGCTCGAGGAACACTGAAGCTTTCTTT
D gene: .; V gene: TRBV20-1; clone size: .; J gene: TRBJ1-4; CDR3 protein: CSARDPGGREKLFF; CDR3 DNA: TGCAGTGCTAGAGATCCCGGCGGGAGGGAAAAACTGTTTTTT
D gene: .; V gene: TRBV5-1; clone size: .; J gene: TRBJ1-3; CDR3 protein: CASSFGGQLAGNTIYF; CDR3 DNA: TGCGCCAGCAGCTTCGGTGGACAGTTGGCTGGAAACACCATATATTTT
D gene: TRBD1; V gene: TRBV7-6; clone size: .; J gene: TRBJ2-1; CDR3 protein: CASSPVPGQGGNEQFF; CDR3 DNA: TGTGCCAGCAGCCCAGTACCGGGACAGGGGGGCAATGAGCAGTTCTTC
D gene: .; V gene: TRBV29-1; clone size: .; J gene: TRBJ2-5; CDR3 protein: CSARDGAGETQYF; CDR3 DNA: TGCAGCGCGCGGGACGGGGCGGGAGAGACCCAGTACTTC
D gene: .; V gene: TRBV10-3; clone size: .; J gene: TRBJ2-6; CDR3 protein: CAISESLSGANVLTF; CDR3 DNA: TGTGCCATCAGTGAGTCGCTCTCTGGGGCCAACGTCCTGACTTTC
D gene: TRBD2; V gene: TRBV20-1; clone size: .; J gene: TRBJ2-7; CDR3 protein: CSANSGRGVEQYF; CDR3 DNA: TGCAGTGCTAACAGCGGGAGGGGGGTCGAGCAGTACTTC
D gene: TRBD2; V gene: TRBV5-1; clone size: .; J gene: TRBJ2-7; CDR3 protein: CASSPAGVGGEQYF; CDR3 DNA: TGCGCCAGCAGCCCGGCGGGAGTTGGGGGGGAGCAGTACTTC
D gene: .; V gene: TRBV5-1; clone size: .; J gene: TRBJ2-1; CDR3 protein: CASSLLAGDSNEQFF; CDR3 DNA: TGCGCCAGCAGCCTCCTCGCAGGGGACTCCAATGAGCAGTTCTTC
D gene: .; V gene: TRBV7-9; clone size: .; J gene: TRBJ2-7; CDR3 protein: CASSLAEGRPYEQYF; CDR3 DNA: TGTGCCAGCAGCTTAGCTGAGGGCAGACCCTACGAGCAGTACTTC
D gene: .; V gene: TRBV6-6; clone size: .; J gene: TRBJ1-2; CDR3 protein: CASSYRAGRDYGYTF; CDR3 DNA: TGTGCCAGCAGTTACAGGGCGGGGCGCGACTATGGCTACACCTTC
D gene: .; V gene: TRBV7-2; clone size: .; J gene: TRBJ2-1; CDR3 protein: CASSRSGGHNNEQFF; CDR3 DNA: TGTGCCAGCAGCCGATCCGGGGGGCATAACAATGAGCAGTTCTTC
D gene: .; V gene: TRBV5-5; clone size: .; J gene: TRBJ1-1; CDR3 protein: CASSLSLSDMNTEAFF; CDR3 DNA: TGTGCCAGCAGCTTGAGTCTGTCAGACATGAACACTGAAGCTTTCTTT
D gene: TRBD1; V gene: TRBV12-3/TRBV12-4; clone size: many; J gene: TRBJ1-1; CDR3 protein: CASSLGTVSPDVAFF; CDR3 DNA: TGTGCCAGCAGTCTGGGGACAGTTTCCCCCGACGTGGCTTTCTTT
D gene: TRBD1; V gene: TRBV29-1; clone size: once; J gene: TRBJ2-7; CDR3 protein: CSVGYRGYEQYF; CDR3 DNA: TGCAGCGTTGGCTACAGGGGCTACGAGCAGTACTTC
D gene: TRBD1; V gene: TRBV9; clone size: .; J gene: TRBJ1-2; CDR3 protein: CASSYRTGTGNDGYTF; CDR3 DNA: TGTGCCAGCAGCTATCGCACCGGGACAGGGAATGATGGCTACACCTTC
D gene: TRBD1; V gene: TRBV5-1; clone size: .; J gene: TRBJ2-7; CDR3 protein: CASSIGTGRSYEQYF; CDR3 DNA: TGCGCCAGCAGCATCGGGACAGGGCGTTCCTACGAGCAGTACTTC
D gene: .; V gene: TRBV11-2; clone size: .; J gene: TRBJ2-5; CDR3 protein: CASSLVVLNGETQYF; CDR3 DNA: TGTGCCAGCAGCTTAGTAGTCCTCAACGGAGAGACCCAGTACTTC
D gene: .; V gene: TRBV20-1; clone size: .; J gene: TRBJ2-1; CDR3 protein: CSAPTSRGSSYNEQFF; CDR3 DNA: TGCAGTGCCCCCACAAGTAGGGGGAGCTCCTACAATGAGCAGTTCTTC
D gene: .; V gene: TRBV12-3/TRBV12-4; clone size: .; J gene: TRBJ2-5; CDR3 protein: CASSSDSQETQYF; CDR3 DNA: TGTGCCAGCAGTTCGGACAGCCAAGAGACCCAGTACTTC
D gene: .; V gene: TRBV15; clone size: .; J gene: TRBJ2-3; CDR3 protein: CATSSPRLGPGKDTQYF; CDR3 DNA: TGTGCCACCAGCAGCCCCCGCTTGGGCCCAGGAAAAGATACGCAGTATTTT
D gene: .; V gene: TRBV5-1; clone size: few; J gene: TRBJ2-1; CDR3 protein: CASNFGIHNEQFF; CDR3 DNA: TGCGCCAGCAATTTTGGCATCCACAATGAGCAGTTCTTC
D gene: .; V gene: TRBV11-2; clone size: .; J gene: TRBJ1-1; CDR3 protein: CASSLSTGVDTEAFF; CDR3 DNA: TGTGCCAGCAGCCTTAGTACGGGGGTGGACACTGAAGCTTTCTTT
D gene: TRBD2; V gene: TRBV9; clone size: .; J gene: TRBJ2-2; CDR3 protein: CASSVTGLAAGELFF; CDR3 DNA: TGTGCCAGCAGCGTCACAGGACTAGCGGCCGGGGAGCTGTTTTTT